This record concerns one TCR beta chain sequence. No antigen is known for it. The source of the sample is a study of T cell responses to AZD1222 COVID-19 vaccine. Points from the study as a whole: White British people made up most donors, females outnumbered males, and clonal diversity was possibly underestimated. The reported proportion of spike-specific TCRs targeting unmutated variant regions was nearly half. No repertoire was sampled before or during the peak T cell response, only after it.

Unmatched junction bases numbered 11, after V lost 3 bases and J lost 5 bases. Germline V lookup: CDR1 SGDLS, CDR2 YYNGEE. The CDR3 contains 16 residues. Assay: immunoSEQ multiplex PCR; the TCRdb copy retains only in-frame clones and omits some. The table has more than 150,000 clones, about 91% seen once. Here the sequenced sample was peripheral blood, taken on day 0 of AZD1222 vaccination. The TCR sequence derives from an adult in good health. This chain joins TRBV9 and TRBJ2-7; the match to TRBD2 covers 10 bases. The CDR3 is CASSAMGGLAFDEQYF. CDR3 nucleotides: TGTGCCAGCAGCGCGATGGGGGGACTAGCGTTTGACGAGCAGTACTTC.